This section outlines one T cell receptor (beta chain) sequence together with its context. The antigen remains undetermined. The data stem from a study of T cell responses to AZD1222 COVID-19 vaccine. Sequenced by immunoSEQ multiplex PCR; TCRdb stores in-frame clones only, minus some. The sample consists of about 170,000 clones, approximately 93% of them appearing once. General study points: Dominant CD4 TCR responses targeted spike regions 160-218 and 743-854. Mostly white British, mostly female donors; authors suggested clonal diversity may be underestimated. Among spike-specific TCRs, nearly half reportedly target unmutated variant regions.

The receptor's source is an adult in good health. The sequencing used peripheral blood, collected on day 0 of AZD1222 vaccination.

CDR3 sequence reads: CASSQFGSGVAQYF. The CDR3 DNA sequence: TGTGCCAGCAGCCAGTTCGGCTCGGGTGTAGCGCAGTATTTT. V is TRBV3-1 (or the pseudogene TRBV3-2) and J is TRBJ2-3; unclear D gene. Trimming removed 3 bases from V and 10 bases from J, with 17 bases in between. Germline V lookup: CDR1 LGHDT, CDR2 YNNKEL (reference sequence). The CDR3 runs 14 residues.